Below, one T cell receptor (beta chain) is given with its context. This sample was included in a study of blood T cell repertoires in COVID-19. The CDR3 totals 14 residues. V gave up 4 bases and J gave up 6 bases; unmatched junction bases: 7. Germline CDR1 LNHDA, CDR2 SQIVND (reference sequence). Sequencing used immunoSEQ multiplex PCR; TCRdb keeps in-frame clones, though not all of them. Found here are 200,000 to 300,000 clones, about 82% of them singletons; the top ten hold 5% to 8%. The origin of this receptor is a woman aged 55-70 years with active or convalescent COVID-19. Sequenced input: peripheral blood. The chain carries TRBV19 and TRBJ2-7; 9 bases are a match to TRBD1. The CDR3 sequence: CASSTPGTGSEQYF. The CDR3 DNA follows: TGTGCCAGTAGTACCCCCGGGACAGGGTCCGAGCAGTACTTC. The complete variable domain, with remaining parts taken from reference TRBV19 and TRBJ2-7, reads DGGITQSPKYLFRKEGQNVTLSCEQNLNHDAMYWYRQDPGQGLRLIYYSQIVNDFQKGDIAEGYSVSREKKESFPLTVTSAQKNPTAFYLCASSTPGTGSEQYFGPGTRLTVT.